This T cell receptor (beta chain) was sequenced in a study of T cell responses to AZD1222 COVID-19 vaccine. Regarding the study as a whole: Repertoires were obtained solely post-peak T cell response.

Profiling relied on immunoSEQ multiplex PCR, and the TCRdb table lists in-frame clones only, not all of them. The data hold approximately 170,000 clones, with roughly 92% observed a single time. Concerning this clone itself: The antigen is undetermined.

Germline V gives CDR1 LNHDA, CDR2 SQIVND (reference sequence). The CDR3 consists of 14 residues. The V and J ends lost 8 bases and 1 base respectively, with 14 bases between them. This rearrangement joins TRBV19 to TRBJ1-1; D is unclear. This receptor was taken from an adult who received the AZD1222 COVID-19 vaccine. Sample: peripheral blood, taken 28 days after the second AZD1222 dose. This CDR3 reads CASGTWGKNTEAFF. As DNA, the CDR3 is TGTGCCAGTGGCACATGGGGTAAGAACACTGAAGCTTTCTTT.